This T cell receptor (beta chain) is drawn from a study of control samples from healthy donors and cancer patients. This table comes from immunoSEQ multiplex PCR, and its TCRdb copy is limited to in-frame clones, with some not included. The repertoire holds tens of thousands of clones, with around nine tenths as singletons. The CDR3 is 24 residues long. The sequence derives from a man aged 50 to 59 with head and neck cancer. The sequenced sample consisted of PBMCs. The chain is built from TRBV21-1 and TRBJ2-2; the D call TRBD2 from the table was never checked on the DNA. TRBV21-1 is labeled a pseudogene. The CDR3 region has the DNA TGTGCCAGCAGCAAAGAGCTCGGGGGGGCCGGGACTAGCGGGATAAGAGCGAAGGCCGGGGAGCTGTTTTTT. As protein: CASSKELGGAGTSGIRAKAGELFF.